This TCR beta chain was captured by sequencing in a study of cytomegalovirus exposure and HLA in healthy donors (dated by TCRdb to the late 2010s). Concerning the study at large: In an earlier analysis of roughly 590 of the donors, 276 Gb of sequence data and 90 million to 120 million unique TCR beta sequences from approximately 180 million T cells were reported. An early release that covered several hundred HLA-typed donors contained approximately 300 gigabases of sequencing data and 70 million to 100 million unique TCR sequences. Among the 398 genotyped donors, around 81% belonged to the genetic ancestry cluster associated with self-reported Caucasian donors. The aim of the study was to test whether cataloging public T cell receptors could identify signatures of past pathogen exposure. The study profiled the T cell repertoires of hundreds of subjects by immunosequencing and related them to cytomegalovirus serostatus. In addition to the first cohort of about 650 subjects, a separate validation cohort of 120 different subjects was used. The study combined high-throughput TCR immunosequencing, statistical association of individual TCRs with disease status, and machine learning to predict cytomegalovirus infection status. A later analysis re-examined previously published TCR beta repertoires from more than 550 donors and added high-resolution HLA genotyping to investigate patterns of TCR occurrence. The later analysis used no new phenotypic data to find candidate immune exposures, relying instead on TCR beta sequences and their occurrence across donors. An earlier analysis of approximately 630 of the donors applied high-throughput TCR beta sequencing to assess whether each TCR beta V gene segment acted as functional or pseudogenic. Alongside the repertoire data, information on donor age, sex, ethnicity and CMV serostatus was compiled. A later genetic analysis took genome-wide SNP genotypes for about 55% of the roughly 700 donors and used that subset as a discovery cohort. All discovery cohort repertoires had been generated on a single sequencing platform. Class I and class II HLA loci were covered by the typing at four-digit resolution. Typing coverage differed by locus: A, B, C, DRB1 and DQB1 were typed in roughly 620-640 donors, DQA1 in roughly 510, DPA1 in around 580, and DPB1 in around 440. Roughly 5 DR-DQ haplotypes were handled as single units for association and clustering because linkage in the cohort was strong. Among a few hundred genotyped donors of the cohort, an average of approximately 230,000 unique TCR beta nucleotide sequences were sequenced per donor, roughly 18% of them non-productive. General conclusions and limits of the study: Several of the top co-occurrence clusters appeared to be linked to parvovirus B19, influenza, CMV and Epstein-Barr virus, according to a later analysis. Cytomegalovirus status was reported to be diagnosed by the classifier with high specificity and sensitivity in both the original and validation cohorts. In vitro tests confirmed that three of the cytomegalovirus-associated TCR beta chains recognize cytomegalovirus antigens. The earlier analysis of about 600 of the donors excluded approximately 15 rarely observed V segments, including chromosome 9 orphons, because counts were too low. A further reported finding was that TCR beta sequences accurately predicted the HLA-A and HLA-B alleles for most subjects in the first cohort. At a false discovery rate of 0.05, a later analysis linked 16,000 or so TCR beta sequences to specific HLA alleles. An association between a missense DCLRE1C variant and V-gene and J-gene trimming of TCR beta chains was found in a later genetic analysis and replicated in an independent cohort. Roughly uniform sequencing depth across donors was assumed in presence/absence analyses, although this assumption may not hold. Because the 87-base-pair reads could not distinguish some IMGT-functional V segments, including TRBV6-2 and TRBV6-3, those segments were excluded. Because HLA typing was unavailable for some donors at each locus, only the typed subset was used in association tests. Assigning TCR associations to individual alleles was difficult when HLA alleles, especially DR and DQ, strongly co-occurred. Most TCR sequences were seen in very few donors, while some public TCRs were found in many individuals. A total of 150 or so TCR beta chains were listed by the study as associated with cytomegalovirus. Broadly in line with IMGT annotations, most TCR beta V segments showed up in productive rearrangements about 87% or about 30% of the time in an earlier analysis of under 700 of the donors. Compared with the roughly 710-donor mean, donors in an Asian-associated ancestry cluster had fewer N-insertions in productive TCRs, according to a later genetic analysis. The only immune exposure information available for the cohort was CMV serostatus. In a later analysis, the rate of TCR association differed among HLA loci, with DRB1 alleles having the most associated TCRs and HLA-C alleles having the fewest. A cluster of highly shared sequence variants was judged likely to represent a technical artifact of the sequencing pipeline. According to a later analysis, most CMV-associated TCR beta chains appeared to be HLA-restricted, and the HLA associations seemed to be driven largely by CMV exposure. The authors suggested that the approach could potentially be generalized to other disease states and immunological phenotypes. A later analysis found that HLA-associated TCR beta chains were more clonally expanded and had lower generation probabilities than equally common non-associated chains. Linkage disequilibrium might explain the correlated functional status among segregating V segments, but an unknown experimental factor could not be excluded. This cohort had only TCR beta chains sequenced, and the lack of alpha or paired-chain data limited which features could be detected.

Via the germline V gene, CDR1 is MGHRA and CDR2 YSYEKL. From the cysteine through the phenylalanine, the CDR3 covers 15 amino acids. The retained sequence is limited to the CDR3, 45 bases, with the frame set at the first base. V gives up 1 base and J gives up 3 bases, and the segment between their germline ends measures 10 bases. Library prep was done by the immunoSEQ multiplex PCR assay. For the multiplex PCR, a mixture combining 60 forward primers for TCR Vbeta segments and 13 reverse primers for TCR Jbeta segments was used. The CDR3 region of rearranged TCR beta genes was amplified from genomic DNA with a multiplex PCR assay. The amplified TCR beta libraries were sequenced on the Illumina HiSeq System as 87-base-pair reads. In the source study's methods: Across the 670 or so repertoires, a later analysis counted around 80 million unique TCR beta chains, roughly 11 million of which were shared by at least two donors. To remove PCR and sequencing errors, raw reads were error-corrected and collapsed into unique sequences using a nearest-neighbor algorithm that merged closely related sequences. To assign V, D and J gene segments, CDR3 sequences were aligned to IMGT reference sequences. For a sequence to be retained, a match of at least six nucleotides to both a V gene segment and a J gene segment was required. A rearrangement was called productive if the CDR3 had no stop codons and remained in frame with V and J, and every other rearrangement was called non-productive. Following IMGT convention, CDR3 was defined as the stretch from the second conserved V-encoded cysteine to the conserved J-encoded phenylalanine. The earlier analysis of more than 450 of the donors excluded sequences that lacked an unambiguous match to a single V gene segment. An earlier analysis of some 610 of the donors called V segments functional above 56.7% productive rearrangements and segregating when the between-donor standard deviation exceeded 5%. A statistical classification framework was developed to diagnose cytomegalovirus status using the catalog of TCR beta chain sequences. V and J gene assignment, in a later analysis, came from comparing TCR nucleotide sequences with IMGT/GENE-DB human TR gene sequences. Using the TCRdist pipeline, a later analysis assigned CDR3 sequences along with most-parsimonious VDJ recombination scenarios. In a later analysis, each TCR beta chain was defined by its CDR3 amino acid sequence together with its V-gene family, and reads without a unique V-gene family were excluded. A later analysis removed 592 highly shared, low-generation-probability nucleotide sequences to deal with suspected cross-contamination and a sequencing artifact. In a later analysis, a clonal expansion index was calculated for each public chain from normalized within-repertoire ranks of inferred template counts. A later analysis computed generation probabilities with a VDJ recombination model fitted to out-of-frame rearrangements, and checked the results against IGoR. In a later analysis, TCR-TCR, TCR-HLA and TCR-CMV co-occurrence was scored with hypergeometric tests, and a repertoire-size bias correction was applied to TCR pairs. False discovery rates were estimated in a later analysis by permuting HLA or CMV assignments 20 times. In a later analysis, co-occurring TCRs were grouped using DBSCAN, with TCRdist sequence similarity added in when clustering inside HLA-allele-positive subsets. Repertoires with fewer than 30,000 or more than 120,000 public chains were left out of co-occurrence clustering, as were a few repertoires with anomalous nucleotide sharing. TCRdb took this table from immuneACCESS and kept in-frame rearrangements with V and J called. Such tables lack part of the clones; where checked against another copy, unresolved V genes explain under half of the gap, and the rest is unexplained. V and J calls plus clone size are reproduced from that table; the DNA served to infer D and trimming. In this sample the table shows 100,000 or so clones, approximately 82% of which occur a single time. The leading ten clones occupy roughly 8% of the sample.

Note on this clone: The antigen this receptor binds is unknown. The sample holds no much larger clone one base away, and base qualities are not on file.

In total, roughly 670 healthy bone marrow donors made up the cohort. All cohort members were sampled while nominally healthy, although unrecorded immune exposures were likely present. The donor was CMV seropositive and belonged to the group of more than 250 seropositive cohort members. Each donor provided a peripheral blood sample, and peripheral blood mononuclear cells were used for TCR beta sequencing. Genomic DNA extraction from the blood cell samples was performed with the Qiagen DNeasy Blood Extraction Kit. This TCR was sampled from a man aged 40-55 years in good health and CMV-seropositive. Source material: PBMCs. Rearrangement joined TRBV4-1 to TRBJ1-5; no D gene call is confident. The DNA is TGCGCCAGCAGCCAAGTAATGGCAGTCAATCAGCCCCAGCATTTT. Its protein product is CASSQVMAVNQPQHF.